The next 9 T cell receptor beta chains were all read from a single sample in a study of shared clonotypes between healthy human individuals. The method was immunoSEQ multiplex PCR; TCRdb's version includes in-frame clones alone and lacks a portion of them. The sample carries a few million clones, roughly 90% recorded once. The sample taken for sequencing was naive CD4+ T cells from PBMCs. Subset in this sample: CD45RA+ positively selected. Receptor source: a young man in good health. Some clones in this sample may be carry-over from other donors' samples.

The chain couples TRBV4-3 to TRBJ1-1, with 7 bases that match TRBD1. There are 15 residues in the CDR3. The trim removed 2 bases at V and 7 bases at J, leaving 10 bases unmatched. CDR1 is LGHNA and CDR2 is YSLEER in the germline V gene. The CDR3 nucleotides read TGCGCCAGCAGCCAATATACAGGGGAAGCACTTGAAGCTTTCTTT. Its protein product is CASSQYTGEALEAFF.

The CDR3 spells CSVAGRAIGSTGYTF. CDR3 sequence (DNA): TGCAGCGTTGCTGGCAGGGCTATAGGGTCAACTGGCTACACCTTC. V gene TRBV29-1 combines with J gene TRBJ1-2, with D possibly being TRBD1 (5 bases). This CDR3 has 15 amino acids. Germline V gene sequence: CDR1 SQVTM, CDR2 ANQGSEA. Trimming took 4 bases from V and 7 from J, leaving 22 bases between them.

The chain has TRBV14 and TRBJ2-7; a possible D gene is TRBD1 (5 bases). This CDR3 is built from 15 residues. Trimming stripped 3 bases from V and 4 bases from J, with 16 bases between. Germline V gene sequence: CDR1 SGHDN, CDR2 FVKESK. CDR3 in amino acids: CASSHPQAGKYEQYF. The CDR3 DNA reads as TGTGCCAGCAGCCACCCCCAGGCAGGGAAGTACGAGCAGTACTTC.

V usage is TRBV28 and J usage is TRBJ1-2; 7 bases agree with TRBD1. Germline CDR1 reads MDHEN; CDR2 reads SYDVKM. After removal of 4 bases from V and 7 bases from J, the junction contained 9 bases not matched to a gene. The CDR3 sequence is 14 residues long. The DNA for the CDR3 is TGTGCCAGCAGTTATCCGACAGGGAAGCGTGGCTACACCTTC. The encoded protein is CASSYPTGKRGYTF.

With regard to this clone: Germline is not matched at one junction end, which may reflect a read error. This chain joins TRBV6-1 and TRBJ1-1; D call uncertain. The CDR3 consists of 13 residues. Germline V gene sequence: CDR1 MNHNS, CDR2 SASEGT. The CDR3 sequence: CASSEDYRTEAFF. CDR3 sequence (DNA): TGTGCCAGCAGCGAAGACTATCGCACTGAAGCTTTCTTT.

A single count supports this clone. The chain employs TRBV25-1 and TRBJ1-5; D might be TRBD1 (5 bases). Looked up from germline, CDR1 is MGHDK and CDR2 is SYGVNS. Trimming shortened V by 3 bases and J by 4 bases, and 7 bases separated the two germline ends. CDR3 length: 13 residues. CDR3 sequence: CASSDRGNQPQHF. CDR3 coding DNA: TGTGCCAGCAGTGATCGGGGGAATCAGCCCCAGCATTTT.

This chain joins TRBV6-1 and TRBJ2-1; 15 nucleotides align to TRBD2. From germline, CDR1 is MNHNS and CDR2 SASEGT. The CDR3 is 13 residues long. Losses at the gene ends were 8 bases for V and 12 bases for J; bases not matched to a gene: 5. In nucleotides, the CDR3 is TGTGCCAGCCCGGGACTAGCGGGAGGATGGCAGTTCTTC. Translating it yields CASPGLAGGWQFF.

The chain recombines TRBV10-3 with TRBJ1-1; D perhaps matches TRBD1 (5 bases). Germline loops: CDR1 ENHRY, CDR2 SYGVKD. The CDR3 covers 14 residues. V was pared by 7 bases and J by 1 base, with 13 bases between. CDR3 coding DNA: TGTGCCATCACCCCCGATACAGGGAACACTGAAGCTTTCTTT. Translation gives CAITPDTGNTEAFF.

This clone came up once. The rearrangement links TRBV28 to TRBJ2-1; the match to TRBD2 covers 16 bases. The V gene end was trimmed by 6 bases and the J gene end by 2 bases; junction bases not matched to a gene: 1. The CDR3 totals 16 residues. Germline loops: CDR1 MDHEN, CDR2 SYDVKM. CDR3 in amino acids: CASRGTSGRAYNEQFF. The CDR3 DNA sequence: TGTGCCAGCAGGGGGACTAGCGGGAGGGCCTACAATGAGCAGTTCTTC.